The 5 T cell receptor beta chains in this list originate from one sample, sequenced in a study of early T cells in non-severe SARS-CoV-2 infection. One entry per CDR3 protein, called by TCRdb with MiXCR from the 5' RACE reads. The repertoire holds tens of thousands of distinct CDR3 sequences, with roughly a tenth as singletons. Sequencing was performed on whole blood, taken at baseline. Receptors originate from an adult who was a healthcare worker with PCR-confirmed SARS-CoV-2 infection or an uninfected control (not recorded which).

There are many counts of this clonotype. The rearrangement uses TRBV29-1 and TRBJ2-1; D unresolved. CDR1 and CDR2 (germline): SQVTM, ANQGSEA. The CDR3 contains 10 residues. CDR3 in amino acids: CSDSYNEQFF. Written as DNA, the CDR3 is TGCAGTGACTCCTACAATGAGCAGTTCTTC.

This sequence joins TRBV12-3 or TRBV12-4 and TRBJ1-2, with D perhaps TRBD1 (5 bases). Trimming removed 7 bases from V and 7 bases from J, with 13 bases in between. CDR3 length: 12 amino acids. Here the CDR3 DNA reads TGTGCCAGCACCCTGGACATTGGTGGCTACACCTTC. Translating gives CASTLDIGGYTF.

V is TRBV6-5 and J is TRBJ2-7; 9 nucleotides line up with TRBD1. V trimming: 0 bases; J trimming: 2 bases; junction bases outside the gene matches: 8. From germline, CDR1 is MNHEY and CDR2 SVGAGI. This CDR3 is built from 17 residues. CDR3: CASSYSTGQGNPYEQYF. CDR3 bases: TGTGCCAGCAGTTACTCAACAGGACAGGGGAACCCCTACGAGCAGTACTTC.

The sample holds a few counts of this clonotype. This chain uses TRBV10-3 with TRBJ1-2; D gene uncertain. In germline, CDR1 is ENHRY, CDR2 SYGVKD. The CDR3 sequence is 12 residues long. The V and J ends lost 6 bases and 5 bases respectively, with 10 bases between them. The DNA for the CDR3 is TGTGCCATCAGCCCGACGGAGTATGGCTACACCTTC. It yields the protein CAISPTEYGYTF.

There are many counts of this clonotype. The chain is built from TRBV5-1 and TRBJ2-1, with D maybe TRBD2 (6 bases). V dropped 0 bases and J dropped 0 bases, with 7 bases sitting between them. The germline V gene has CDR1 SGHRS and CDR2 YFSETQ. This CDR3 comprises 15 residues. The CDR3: CASSLDGSSYNEQFF. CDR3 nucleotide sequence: TGCGCCAGCAGCTTGGACGGGAGCTCCTACAATGAGCAGTTCTTC. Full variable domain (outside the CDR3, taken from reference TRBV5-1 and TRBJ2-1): KAGVTQTPRYLIKTRGQQVTLSCSPISGHRSVSWYQQTPGQGLQFLFEYFSETQRNKGNFPGRFSGRQFSNSRSEMNVSTLELGDSALYLCASSLDGSSYNEQFFGPGTRLTVL.